This T cell receptor beta chain was obtained from a study of Ad26.COV2.S vaccination and SARS-CoV-2 variants (dated by TCRdb to the early 2020s). Regarding the study in general: Donors in the vaccine arm were drawn from COV1001, a multicentre, randomized, double-blind, placebo-controlled phase I-IIa trial testing Ad26.COV2.S in healthy adults. TCRbeta repertoire sequencing served as the tool for gauging how specific and how broad the SARS-CoV-2-reactive T cell receptors were following Ad26.COV2.S vaccination. The TCR-sequenced set comprised about 32 samples: roughly 19 Ad26.COV2.S vaccine recipients, 5 placebo recipients and 8 SARS-CoV-2 convalescent individuals. Trial participants were randomized into five groups of five: low-dose or high-dose Ad26.COV2.S given once or twice, or placebo on both occasions. Blinding of investigators to trial group allocation was maintained during experiments and outcome assessment. Ad26.COV2.S was administered intramuscularly at 5 x 10^10 or 1 x 10^11 viral particles, either as a single shot or as two shots given 56 days apart. Points the paper makes about the study in general: After vaccination, substantial breadth of spike-specific CD8+ and CD4+ T cell responses was reported. Spike-specific TCR breadth was higher in Ad26.COV2.S recipients than in placebo recipients (P = 0.0014). It was noted by the authors that total T cell responses may have been underestimated by the TCR breadth and depth analyses. Non-spike TCR breadth was comparable between vaccine and placebo recipients, consistent with the vaccine containing only spike. The study lacked the statistical power to compare responses across vaccine doses or regimens.

In the paper's terms, the treatment or condition label means: around 19 received Ad26.COV2.S at low or high dose, single or two shots; about five received placebo; per-sample allocation not given. For vaccine and placebo recipients, repertoires were sequenced using samples collected on day 63 after the first injection. In Cohort 1b, fewer than 30 adults aged 18-55 years were enrolled at a single site in Boston, USA, between 29 July and 7 August 2020. Ad26.COV2.S was a replication-incompetent adenovirus type 26 vector expressing a prefusion-stabilized SARS-CoV-2 spike protein from the original Wuhan strain. Including the terminal cysteine and phenylalanine, the CDR3 comprises 15 residues. The retained sequence is limited to the CDR3, 45 bases, with the frame set at the first base. According to the germline V gene (reference sequence), CDR1 reads GTSNPN and CDR2 reads SVGIG. V is cut by 4 bases and J by 1 base, and the space between the germline ends is 14 bases.

As regards this clone: The antigen it recognizes is unknown. The sample holds no much larger clone one base away, and base qualities are not on file.

The immunoSEQ Assay was used to sequence TCRbeta CDR3 regions. After extraction, genomic DNA underwent amplification by bias-controlled multiplex PCR, followed by high-throughput sequencing. The paper's processing steps were these. Collapsing and filtering of sequences were performed to quantify the absolute abundance of each unique TCRbeta CDR3 region. T cell fraction was estimated by normalizing TCRbeta template counts to usable DNA, with usable DNA measured through amplification of reference genes found in all nucleated cells. Repertoire TCRs were annotated as SARS-CoV-2-specific when V gene, CDR3 amino acid sequence and J gene were exactly matched to a known reactive TCR set. The reference SARS-CoV-2 TCR set was obtained from MIRA and was filtered for enrichment in COVID-19-positive ImmuneCODE repertoires, whereby public or cross-reactive TCRs were removed. Based on the MIRA antigens, annotated TCRs were further analysed at the level of specific ORF or position within ORF. Depth was the summed frequency of annotated unique rearrangements, while breadth was defined as annotated unique rearrangements over total unique productive rearrangements. Group comparisons of TCR breadth used two-sided Wilcoxon rank-sum tests. TCRdb's version of the immuneACCESS table is confined to in-frame rearrangements and falls short of the full clone set. An unresolved V gene accounts for under half of the shortfall where checked; the remainder is of unknown origin. V, J and clone size derive from that table, while D and trimming were established from the DNA sequence. This sample is represented by a few hundred thousand clones; about 89% of them were singletons. About 3.1% of the sample lies in the top ten.

In this chain, TRBV30 is recombined with TRBJ1-3; the D gene remains uncertain. The sample consisted of peripheral blood, taken in a trial of Ad26.COV2.S vaccine versus placebo. The clonotype comes from a person aged 18-60 years who received the Ad26.COV2.S COVID-19 vaccine or a placebo. CDR3 reads: CAWIDEGKSGNTIYF. The DNA sequence reads TGTGCCTGGATTGACGAGGGAAAATCTGGAAACACCATATATTTT.